The 6 T cell receptor beta chains given below trace back to one sample, sequenced in a study of shared clonotypes between healthy human individuals. Assay: immunoSEQ multiplex PCR; the TCRdb copy retains only in-frame clones and omits some. The sample has about 2.4 million clones, roughly 93% seen once. The sample comprised naive CD4+ T cells from PBMCs. This sample's subset: CD45RA+ positively selected. All receptors derive from a young man in good health. Some clones in this sample may be carry-over from other donors' samples.

The gene calls are TRBV11-2 and TRBJ2-2; TRBD1 matches 9 bases. The CDR3 has 16 amino acids. V dropped 4 bases and J dropped 5; count of bases not matched to a gene: 8. The germline V gene encodes CDR1 SGHAT and CDR2 FQNNGV. The CDR3 protein is CASSSFDRGGTGELFF. For the CDR3, the DNA is TGTGCCAGCAGCTCCTTCGACAGGGGGGGTACCGGGGAGCTGTTTTTT.

The chain links TRBV6-5 to TRBJ1-4, with TRBD1 identical over 9 bases. The CDR3 extends over 15 amino acids. V gave up 6 bases and J gave up 8 bases; unmatched junction bases: 10. Germline CDR1 reads MNHEY; CDR2 reads SVGAGI. Here the CDR3 reads CASSYQQGAGEKLFF. CDR3 in DNA: TGTGCCAGCAGCTATCAACAGGGGGCGGGCGAAAAACTGTTTTTT.

This chain uses TRBV7-9 with TRBJ1-6, with D tentatively TRBD1 (6 bases). Trimming removed 2 bases from V and 6 bases from J, with 8 bases in between. CDR1 SEHNR and CDR2 FQNEAQ come from the germline V gene (reference sequence). The CDR3 runs 14 residues. CDR3 coding DNA: TGTGCCAGCAGCTTACAGGGGACTAATTCACCCCTCCACTTT. This encodes CASSLQGTNSPLHF.

This clone was recorded once. The chain carries TRBV7-3 and TRBJ2-2; the match to TRBD1 covers 7 bases. Germline V lookup: CDR1 SGHTA, CDR2 FQGTGA. V trimming: 5 bases; J trimming: 0 bases; junction bases outside the gene matches: 6. CDR3 size: 16 residues. The CDR3 DNA is TGTGCCAGCAGCCCCCGGGACAGATCGAACACCGGGGAGCTGTTTTTT. The encoded protein is CASSPRDRSNTGELFF.

The V gene is TRBV5-6, the J gene TRBJ2-1; 10 nucleotides agree with TRBD2. The CDR3 loop spans 16 amino acids. Germline V gene sequence: CDR1 SGHDT, CDR2 YYEEEE. Trimming took 0 bases from V and 4 from J; bases not matched to a gene: 4. The CDR3 sequence: CASSLDSGRVYNEQFF. Here the CDR3 DNA reads TGTGCCAGCAGCTTGGACAGCGGGAGGGTATACAATGAGCAGTTCTTC.

The CDR3 here is CASSLEGVQETQYF. CDR3 in DNA: TGTGCCAGCAGTTTAGAGGGAGTACAAGAGACCCAGTACTTC. The rearrangement links TRBV28 to TRBJ2-5, with D perhaps TRBD2 (5 bases). V was clipped by 2 bases and J by 2 bases, with 9 bases between them. The CDR3 has 14 residues. Germline V gene data show CDR1 as MDHEN and CDR2 as SYDVKM.